This T cell receptor (beta chain) originates from a study of T cells after posttransplantation cyclophosphamide. V was pared by 0 bases and J by 3 bases, with 6 bases between. The CDR3 has 14 amino acids. Germline V lookup: CDR1 SGDLS, CDR2 YYNGEE. Study-wide results and caveats: After PTCy, TRB diversity resembled that of CNI/methotrexate controls.

The assay was immunoSEQ multiplex PCR, and TCRdb's table has in-frame clones only and misses some. Found here are 4,500 to 5,000 clones, 82% of them singletons; the top ten hold around a sixth. Cyclophosphamide on days +3 and +4 followed busulfan-fludarabine conditioning and a marrow graft. As regards this clone: The antigen remains undetermined.

This chain links TRBV9 with TRBJ2-2; a possible D gene is TRBD1 (5 bases). This clonotype was sampled from a male patient between 45 and 60 years old who received an allogeneic stem cell transplant from an unrelated donor, was CMV-positive, and had acute GVHD only. The graft donor may have given rise to some T cells. Sequenced material: PBMCs, taken 86 days after allogeneic stem cell transplant with posttransplant cyclophosphamide. This CDR3 reads CASSVVTDTGELFF. CDR3 coding DNA: TGTGCCAGCAGCGTAGTGACAGACACCGGGGAGCTGTTTTTT.